These T cell receptor beta chains were read from a single sample in a study of T cell responses to AZD1222 COVID-19 vaccine. Sequencing was performed with immunoSEQ multiplex PCR; in TCRdb, only in-frame clones are kept and a portion is missing. The sample includes roughly 99,000 clones, 70% to 90% of them seen just once. The sequenced sample was peripheral blood, obtained 28 days after the second AZD1222 dose. The receptors here all came from an adult who received the AZD1222 COVID-19 vaccine. The CDR3 runs from the conserved cysteine through the conserved F or W. Fields, in order: V gene, clone size, D gene, J gene, CDR3 DNA, CDR3 protein. A D gene is named only where the DNA matches it firmly. Size tells how often a clone was seen (once, few, many) or the class of an expanded clone, and some rows leave it out.

V gene: TRBV30
clone size: -
D gene: -
J gene: TRBJ1-1
CDR3 DNA: TGTGCCTGGAGTTCAAGGGCGGACACTGAAGCTTTCTTT
CDR3 protein: CAWSSRADTEAFF

V gene: TRBV2
clone size: -
D gene: -
J gene: TRBJ2-4
CDR3 DNA: TGTGCCAGCATCACCGGCCTAGCCAAAAACATTCAGTACTTC
CDR3 protein: CASITGLAKNIQYF

V gene: TRBV29-1
clone size: -
D gene: TRBD1
J gene: TRBJ2-5
CDR3 DNA: TGCAGCGTGAGGGACAGGGGAGAGACCCAGTACTTC
CDR3 protein: CSVRDRGETQYF

V gene: TRBV2
clone size: -
D gene: -
J gene: TRBJ2-7
CDR3 DNA: TGTGCCAGCAGTTCCGGGACGGACTACGAGCAGTACTTC
CDR3 protein: CASSSGTDYEQYF

V gene: TRBV5-4
clone size: -
D gene: -
J gene: TRBJ2-4
CDR3 DNA: TGTGCCAGCAGCCCACAGGGAGGCAAAAACATTCAGTACTTC
CDR3 protein: CASSPQGGKNIQYF

V gene: TRBV5-5
clone size: -
D gene: TRBD1
J gene: TRBJ1-2
CDR3 DNA: TGTGCCAGCAGCTTCGTACAGGGGGGCTACACCTTC
CDR3 protein: CASSFVQGGYTF

V gene: TRBV6-2/TRBV6-3
clone size: once
D gene: -
J gene: TRBJ1-2
CDR3 DNA: TGTGCCAGCAGTTTAGGCAGCTATGGCTACACCTTC
CDR3 protein: CASSLGSYGYTF

V gene: TRBV2
clone size: -
D gene: TRBD1
J gene: TRBJ1-4
CDR3 DNA: TGTGCCTGCCCACAGGGGGGGAGTACAACTAATGAAAAACTGTTTTTT
CDR3 protein: CACPQGGSTTNEKLFF

V gene: TRBV11-3
clone size: -
D gene: TRBD1
J gene: TRBJ2-1
CDR3 DNA: TGTGCCAGCAGCTCCGGACAGGGGTCCTACAATGAGCAGTTCTTC
CDR3 protein: CASSSGQGSYNEQFF

V gene: TRBV7-2
clone size: -
D gene: -
J gene: TRBJ2-3
CDR3 DNA: TGTGCCAGCAGCTTAGGGGCTTTCACAGATACGCAGTATTTT
CDR3 protein: CASSLGAFTDTQYF

V gene: TRBV10-3
clone size: -
D gene: -
J gene: TRBJ1-5
CDR3 DNA: TGTGCCATCAGTGAGGAGCTTAATCAGCCCCAGCATTTT
CDR3 protein: CAISEELNQPQHF

V gene: TRBV7-2
clone size: -
D gene: TRBD1
J gene: TRBJ1-2
CDR3 DNA: TGTGCCAGCAGCTCTGGACAGGGCTGGGGCTACACCTTC
CDR3 protein: CASSSGQGWGYTF

V gene: TRBV6-5
clone size: -
D gene: TRBD1
J gene: TRBJ1-2
CDR3 DNA: TGTGCCAGCAGTTACACGGGACAGGGCTCTGGCTACACCTTC
CDR3 protein: CASSYTGQGSGYTF

V gene: TRBV4-2
clone size: -
D gene: TRBD2
J gene: TRBJ2-7
CDR3 DNA: TGTGCCAGCAGCCAAGATCCGGGCGGAGCGGGGGGCGCTTCCTACGAGCAGTACTTC
CDR3 protein: CASSQDPGGAGGASYEQYF

V gene: TRBV2
clone size: -
D gene: -
J gene: TRBJ1-1
CDR3 DNA: TGTGCCAGCAGTGAACAGCAGGGTTTCCCGGACACTGAAGCTTTCTTT
CDR3 protein: CASSEQQGFPDTEAFF

V gene: TRBV15
clone size: -
D gene: -
J gene: TRBJ1-2
CDR3 DNA: TGTGCCACCAGCAGAGATCTCGTCGGGGTAGCGTCCTATGGCTACACCTTC
CDR3 protein: CATSRDLVGVASYGYTF

V gene: TRBV2
clone size: once
D gene: -
J gene: TRBJ2-1
CDR3 DNA: TGTGCCAGCAGCACCCCGGGTATTCTGTCGAGCTCCTACAATGAGCAGTTCTTC
CDR3 protein: CASSTPGILSSSYNEQFF

V gene: TRBV27
clone size: -
D gene: TRBD1
J gene: TRBJ1-1
CDR3 DNA: TGTGCCAGCAGTTTAACAGGGGTAGGCACTGAAGCTTTCTTT
CDR3 protein: CASSLTGVGTEAFF

V gene: TRBV11-2
clone size: once
D gene: TRBD1
J gene: TRBJ1-2
CDR3 DNA: TGTGCCAGCAGCTTAATGGTAGGGGGCGACTATGGCTACACCTTC
CDR3 protein: CASSLMVGGDYGYTF

V gene: TRBV6-4
clone size: -
D gene: -
J gene: TRBJ1-2
CDR3 DNA: TGTGCCAGCAGTGACTCAGCGAGGGGAAACTATGGCTACACCTTC
CDR3 protein: CASSDSARGNYGYTF

V gene: TRBV5-4
clone size: -
D gene: TRBD2
J gene: TRBJ2-3
CDR3 DNA: TGTGCCAGCAGCCTGGGGTCTAGCGGGGGGGCGAAGACAGATACGCAGTATTTT
CDR3 protein: CASSLGSSGGAKTDTQYF

V gene: TRBV29-1
clone size: -
D gene: -
J gene: TRBJ1-5
CDR3 DNA: TGCAGCGTTGGAGCCCATGGTCAGCCCCAGCATTTT
CDR3 protein: CSVGAHGQPQHF